This T cell receptor beta chain was captured in a study of blood T cell repertoires in COVID-19. Overall study context: Donors in the United States, Italy and Spain gave samples during acute or convalescent COVID-19.

This clone is labeled medium-sized. Profiled with immunoSEQ multiplex PCR; TCRdb holds only in-frame clones, not every one. The table records under 40,000 clones, around 90% of them present only once. Germline CDR1 is MNHNS and CDR2 is SASEGT. V was pared by 2 bases and J by 0 bases, with 12 bases of the junction left unmatched. This CDR3 contains 19 residues. The chain recombines TRBV6-1 with TRBJ1-5; 8 bases are shared with TRBD1. The sequenced sample consisted of peripheral blood. The receptor comes from a man in his fifties or sixties with active COVID-19. The CDR3 DNA reads as TGTGCCAGCAGTGAATACCCCCCGCAGGGGGCATTTAGCAATCAGCCCCAGCATTTT. As protein: CASSEYPPQGAFSNQPQHF.